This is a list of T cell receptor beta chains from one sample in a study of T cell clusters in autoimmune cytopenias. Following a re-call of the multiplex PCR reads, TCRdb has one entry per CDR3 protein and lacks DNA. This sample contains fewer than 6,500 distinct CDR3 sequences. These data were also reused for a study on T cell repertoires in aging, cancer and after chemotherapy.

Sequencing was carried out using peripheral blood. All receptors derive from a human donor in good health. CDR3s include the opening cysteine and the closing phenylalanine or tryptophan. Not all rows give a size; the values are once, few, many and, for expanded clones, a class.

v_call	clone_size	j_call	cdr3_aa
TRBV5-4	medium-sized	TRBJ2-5	CASSFDRAGETQYF
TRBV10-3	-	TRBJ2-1	CAIRQAGRNEQFF
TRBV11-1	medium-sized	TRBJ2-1	CASSLGGQGHHEQFF
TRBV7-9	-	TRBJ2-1	CASSSGQGESYNEQFF
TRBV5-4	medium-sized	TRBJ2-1	CATTSGNTYNEQFF
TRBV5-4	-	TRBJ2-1	CASSFLAGGLEQFF
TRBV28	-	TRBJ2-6	CASNSGADVLTF
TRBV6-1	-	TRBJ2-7	CASSGGNGYSRGYEQYF
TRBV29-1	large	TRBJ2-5	CSADDPGQGVRETQYF
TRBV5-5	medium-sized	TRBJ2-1	CASSLEQPYYNEQFF
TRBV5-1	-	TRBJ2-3	CASSYSGTGHTDTQYF
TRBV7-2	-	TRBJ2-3	CASSLAAGVVDTQYF
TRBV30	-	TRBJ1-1	CAWSWSTEAFF
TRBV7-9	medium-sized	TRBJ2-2	CASSLGDGTGELFF
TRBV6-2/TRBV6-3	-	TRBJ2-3	CASRWTSGSPDTQYF
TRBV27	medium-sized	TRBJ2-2	CASSFRGGTTGELFF
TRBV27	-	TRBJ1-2	CASSRPGSGYGYTF
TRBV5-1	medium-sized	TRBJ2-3	CASSLGTGYSTDTQYF
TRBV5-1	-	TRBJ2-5	CASSLYQETQYF
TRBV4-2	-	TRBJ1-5	CASSQEQGGNQPQHF
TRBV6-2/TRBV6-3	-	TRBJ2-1	CASSYLGQVGNEQFF
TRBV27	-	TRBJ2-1	CASSEHDGFRNEQFF
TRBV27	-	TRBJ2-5	CASSFLNDQYF
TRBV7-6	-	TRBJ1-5	CASSLGPGGGWSNQPQHF